The clone carrying this TCR beta chain appeared a single time. Amplification used 60 Vbeta primers and 13 Jbeta primers. Clones were read by immunoSEQ multiplex PCR, and TCRdb kept only the in-frame ones, dropping some. The sample has 250,000 to 350,000 clones; roughly 90% are singletons. The CDR3 is made up of 17 amino acids. Unmatched junction bases numbered 7, after V lost 4 bases and J lost 2 bases. Germline V gives CDR1 SGHRS, CDR2 YFSETQ. The data stem from a study of cytomegalovirus exposure and HLA in healthy donors. This TCR was recovered from a woman younger than 30 in good health and CMV-seronegative. Sequencing was carried out using PBMCs. This chain uses TRBV5-1 with TRBJ2-5; 14 bases fit TRBD2. Written as DNA, the CDR3 is TGCGCCAGCAGCGCCGGACTAGCGGGGGGCCGGCAAGAGACCCAGTACTTC. It encodes CASSAGLAGGRQETQYF. Complete variable domain (other parts from reference TRBV5-1 and TRBJ2-5): KAGVTQTPRYLIKTRGQQVTLSCSPISGHRSVSWYQQTPGQGLQFLFEYFSETQRNKGNFPGRFSGRQFSNSRSEMNVSTLELGDSALYLCASSAGLAGGRQETQYFGPGTRLLVL.